One and the same sample provided the 25 T cell receptor beta chains below, sequenced in a study of T cells after yellow fever vaccination. TCRdb redid the calling of the 5' RACE reads with MiXCR, one entry per CDR3 protein. The data hold about 240,000 distinct CDR3 sequences, with 6.9% observed a single time. The sequencing here drew on CD4+ T cells sorted from PBMCs, taken 15 days after the yellow fever booster vaccination. Source of these receptors: a man aged 25 to 45 who received the YFV17D yellow fever vaccine.

This clonotype was found a few times. This chain uses TRBV20-1 with TRBJ1-2; D perhaps matches TRBD1 (6 bases). This CDR3 region has 13 residues. Trimming left V 0 bases short and J 5 bases short, with 10 bases between. The germline CDR1 and CDR2 sequences are DFQATT and SNEGSKA (reference sequence). CDR3 in DNA: TGCAGTGCTAGAGAAGGACAGCGATATGGCTACACCTTC. Its translation is CSAREGQRYGYTF.

In its sample, this clonotype was seen many times. The chain employs TRBV11-2 and TRBJ2-7; D not resolved. The CDR3 length is 12 residues. Germline V gives CDR1 SGHAT, CDR2 FQNNGV. V gave up 10 bases and J gave up 7 bases, with 17 bases separating them. The CDR3 DNA reads TGTGCCACCACGGATTCCATGTCGGAGCAGTACTTC. Protein: CATTDSMSEQYF.

This clonotype was detected a few times. V gene TRBV10-2 combines with J gene TRBJ2-1, with D perhaps TRBD2 (5 bases). The CDR3 covers 16 residues. Trimming removed 0 bases from V and 7 bases from J, with 16 bases in between. Germline V gene sequence: CDR1 WSHSY, CDR2 SAAADI. The CDR3: CASSESGAEVGNEQFF. The CDR3 bases are TGCGCCAGCAGTGAGTCAGGAGCGGAAGTGGGTAATGAGCAGTTCTTC.

The chain couples TRBV4-3 to TRBJ2-3, with TRBD2 as a possible D gene (7 bases). V was clipped by 3 bases and J by 5 bases, with 15 bases between them. Per the germline V gene, CDR1 is LGHNA and CDR2 is YSLEER. The CDR3 runs to 15 residues. CDR3 nucleotides: TGCGCCAGCAGCCAGGGGGCTAGCGGCAGAGATACGCAGTATTTT. Its translation is CASSQGASGRDTQYF.

This clonotype came up a few times. The V call is TRBV15, the J call TRBJ1-1; TRBD1 might be the D (5 bases). The CDR3 is made up of 16 amino acids. In germline, CDR1 is LNHNV, CDR2 YYDKDF (reference sequence). Trimming took 0 bases from V and 11 from J, leaving 22 bases between them. The CDR3, as DNA: TGTGCCACCAGCAGAGATCTCGGAGGGACGGGGCGGACGGCTTTCTTT. Translation gives CATSRDLGGTGRTAFF.

This clonotype came up many times. The genes are TRBV27 and TRBJ2-3; 14 bases map to TRBD2. Trimming took 4 bases from V and 10 from J; bases not matched to a gene: 13. The germline V gene encodes CDR1 MNHEY and CDR2 SMNVEV (reference sequence). CDR3 size: 17 residues. CDR3 sequence (DNA): TGTGCCAGCAGTTCGACTAGCGGGAGGGCCAGCCCCCGCCCGCAGTATTTT. The encoded protein is CASSSTSGRASPRPQYF.

As for this clonotype: A much larger clonotype is one base distant, so this may be a read error. The chain recombines TRBV15 with TRBJ2-2, with TRBD1 as a possible D gene (7 bases). CDR1 is LNHNV and CDR2 is YYDKDF in the germline V gene (reference sequence). The CDR3 has 12 residues. In DNA form, the CDR3 reads TGTGCCAACAGCAGGGGGGCCGGGGAGCTGTTTTTT. Residues: CANSRGAGELFF.

This clonotype was seen ten or more times. This chain uses TRBV7-8 with TRBJ1-1; D is ambiguous. The ends were cut back, 5 bases at V and 0 bases at J, with 7 bases in the middle. CDR1 and CDR2 (germline): SGHVS, FQNEAQ. The length of the CDR3 is 13 residues. The CDR3 nucleotides are TGTGCCAGCAGCCCATCTATGAACACTGAAGCTTTCTTT. Its protein is CASSPSMNTEAFF.

A few counts support this clonotype. The chain carries TRBV18 and TRBJ2-7; the D is unclear. V dropped 3 bases and J dropped 2 bases, with 11 bases sitting between them. This CDR3 contains 14 residues. The germline gives CDR1 KGHSH, CDR2 LQKENI. For the CDR3, the DNA is TGTGCCAGCTCACCCCCAATGAACCCCTACGAGCAGTACTTC. Protein product: CASSPPMNPYEQYF.

This clonotype has ten or more counts. CDR3 loop: CASSLYLQNGNEQFF. The CDR3 DNA reads TGTGCCAGCAGCTTGTACTTACAAAACGGGAATGAGCAGTTCTTC. This chain connects TRBV5-4 to TRBJ2-1, with D hard to call. The CDR3 loop spans 15 amino acids. The V end was cut by 1 base, the J end by 7 bases, with 15 bases between. Per germline, CDR1 SGHNT and CDR2 YYREEE (reference sequence).

The chain has TRBV20-1 and TRBJ2-7; D may be TRBD2 (5 bases). In germline, CDR1 is DFQATT, CDR2 SNEGSKA (reference sequence). Trimming removed 5 bases at V and 1 base at J, with 18 bases between. This CDR3 spans 15 amino acids. The CDR3: CSAGRSDSPSYEQYF. As DNA, the CDR3 is TGCAGTGCTGGAAGGTCGGACTCACCTTCCTACGAGCAGTACTTC.

This clonotype showed up many times. The J gene is TRBJ2-7, the V gene TRBV16; D unresolved. The CDR3 runs 15 residues. The V and J ends lost 2 bases and 2 bases respectively, with 13 bases between them. Germline V gives CDR1 KGHSY, CDR2 FQNENV. CDR3 bases: TGTGCCAGCAGCCAAATCAGGTCTGGGACCTACGAGCAGTACTTC. This gives the protein CASSQIRSGTYEQYF. The complete variable domain, with remaining parts taken from reference TRBV16 and TRBJ2-7, reads GEEVAQTPKHLVRGEGQKAKLYCAPIKGHSYVFWYQQVLKNEFKFLISFQNENVFDETGMPKERFSAKCLPNSPCSLEIQATKLEDSAVYFCASSQIRSGTYEQYFGPGTRLTVT.

At least ten counts were recorded for this clonotype. The genes are TRBV5-1 and TRBJ1-5; maybe TRBD1 (6 bases). The CDR3 extends over 14 amino acids. V was clipped by 0 bases and J by 2 bases, with 6 bases between them. Germline-derived CDR1 and CDR2 are SGHRS and YFSETQ. This CDR3 reads CASSLDRGNQPQHF. CDR3 bases: TGCGCCAGCAGCTTGGACAGGGGCAATCAGCCCCAGCATTTT.

This clonotype was counted a few times. The V gene is TRBV12-3 or TRBV12-4, the J gene TRBJ2-7; 9 nucleotides match TRBD1. Germline trimming cut 3 bases from V and 9 bases from J; bases unmatched to any gene: 12. CDR3 size: 15 residues. The CDR3 spells CASSLLTGGLDVQYF. The CDR3 DNA reads as TGTGCCAGCAGTTTGTTGACAGGGGGATTAGATGTGCAGTACTTC.

The chain employs TRBV20-1 and TRBJ2-7, with D possibly being TRBD2 (5 bases). In germline, CDR1 is DFQATT, CDR2 SNEGSKA (reference sequence). The CDR3 loop spans 14 amino acids. Trimming shortened V by 5 bases and J by 1 base, and 15 bases separated the two germline ends. CDR3 sequence: CSAARPGLSYEQYF. CDR3 DNA: TGCAGTGCTGCCCGCCCCGGACTTTCCTACGAGCAGTACTTC.

This clonotype showed up many times. The gene calls are TRBV20-1 and TRBJ2-7, with D possibly TRBD1 on 6 matching bases. Trimming cost V 5 bases and J 5 bases, with 19 bases left between them. Germline CDR1 DFQATT, CDR2 SNEGSKA (reference sequence). This CDR3 spans 14 amino acids. The CDR3 is CSAARQVSIHEQYF. The CDR3 region has the DNA TGCAGTGCTGCCCGACAGGTTTCCATCCACGAGCAGTACTTC.

This clonotype was counted many times. The junction and the germline gene differ at one end; a read error may be behind it. V and J are TRBV29-1 and TRBJ2-3; TRBD1 is a possible D gene (5 bases). Germline loops: CDR1 SQVTM, CDR2 ANQGSEA. The CDR3 length is 15 residues. The CDR3 here is CSVEGVTRSTDTQYF. The CDR3 DNA follows: TGCAGCGTGGAAGGGGTGACTCGGAGCACAGATACGCAGTATTTT.

This clonotype was counted ten times or more. The rearrangement uses TRBV5-1 and TRBJ2-1; 7 bases match TRBD2. V lost 6 bases, J lost 1 base, and 1 base stayed unmatched. This CDR3 is 13 amino acids long. The germline CDR1 and CDR2 sequences are SGHRS and YFSETQ. DNA for the CDR3: TGCGCCAGCACGGGGGGATCCTACAATGAGCAGTTCTTC. It encodes CASTGGSYNEQFF.

This clonotype came up many times. V usage is TRBV4-2 and J usage is TRBJ2-7; D gene uncertain. This CDR3 region has 13 residues. The V end was cut by 0 bases, the J end by 4 bases, with 7 bases between. The germline gives CDR1 LGHNA, CDR2 YNFKEQ. The CDR3 region is CASSQDSEYEQYF. The CDR3 DNA is TGTGCCAGCAGCCAAGATTCGGAATACGAGCAGTACTTC.

This clonotype occurred once. One base away lies a much larger clone, so this may be a sequencing read error. This rearrangement joins TRBV7-2 to TRBJ2-1; TRBD2 agrees at 11 bases. Trimming at V came to 8 bases and at J to 3 bases, leaving 12 bases not matched to a gene. The CDR3 contains 17 residues. The germline V gene has CDR1 SGHTA and CDR2 FQGNSA. The CDR3 sequence is CASRSWGLAGGYNEQFF. The CDR3 nucleotides read TGTGCCAGCCGCTCCTGGGGGCTAGCGGGGGGCTACAATGAGCAGTTCTTC.

This clonotype was counted a few times. The DNA of the CDR3 is TGTGCCAGCAGCCCAAAGGGACTAGCGCGCAACAATGAGCAGTTCTTC. It specifies CASSPKGLARNNEQFF. This chain uses TRBV5-8 with TRBJ2-1; 10 positions match TRBD2. The CDR3 contains 16 residues. V shed 4 bases and J 5 bases; nucleotides not matched to a gene: 9. Germline V CDR1 and CDR2: SGHTS, YDEGEE.

This clonotype has only a few counts. The rearrangement links TRBV5-4 to TRBJ2-3; no clear D gene. The CDR3 spans 14 residues. Germline V gene sequence: CDR1 SGHNT, CDR2 YYREEE (reference sequence). V lost 3 bases, J lost 3 bases, and 11 bases lay in between. The CDR3 sequence: CASSSATSTDTQYF. The CDR3 nucleotides read TGTGCCAGCAGCTCCGCCACTTCGACAGATACGCAGTATTTT.

This clonotype was seen repeatedly, ten times or more. The gene calls are TRBV7-2 and TRBJ2-7; 7 bases agree with TRBD1. There are 12 residues in the CDR3. Germline V gene data show CDR1 as SGHTA and CDR2 as FQGNSA. The junction had 4 bases not matched to a gene; V was cut back by 5 bases and J by 6 bases. This CDR3 reads CASSAQGVEQYF. DNA of the CDR3: TGTGCCAGCAGCGCGCAGGGGGTCGAGCAGTACTTC.

V and J are TRBV27 and TRBJ1-2, with TRBD1 identical over 8 bases. CDR1 MNHEY and CDR2 SMNVEV come from the germline V gene (reference sequence). J lost 4 bases, V lost 6 bases, and 4 bases had no gene match. This CDR3 region has 13 residues. The CDR3 sequence is CASSKDRVYGYTF. The CDR3 DNA reads as TGTGCCAGCAGCAAGGACAGGGTCTATGGCTACACCTTC.

This clonotype was seen at least ten times. The chain has TRBV19 and TRBJ2-7, with 8 positions matching TRBD1. The trim removed 6 bases at V and 4 bases at J, leaving 8 bases unmatched. In germline, CDR1 is LNHDA, CDR2 SQIVND (reference sequence). This CDR3 region has 14 residues. The CDR3 sequence: CASRRQGMGYEQYF. The CDR3, as DNA: TGTGCCAGTAGGCGACAGGGGATGGGGTACGAGCAGTACTTC.